This is a list of T cell receptor beta chains from one sample in a study of OX40 agonist ivuxolimab in advanced cancers. The data were produced by immunoSEQ multiplex PCR, yet TCRdb's version contains in-frame clones alone and is incomplete. The sample has about 85,000 clones, 87% seen once; the top ten hold over 0.25%. The source was CD4+ or CD8+ T cells sorted from blood, collected in a trial of the OX40 agonist ivuxolimab. These receptors all stem from an adult with an advanced solid tumor such as melanoma, head and neck, liver or kidney cancer. The CDR3 runs from the conserved cysteine through the conserved F or W. The D gene is left open where the match is weak. Not every row has a clone size; where given, it reads once, few, many or a size class.

>NA|TRBJ2-2|15|NA|TRBV28
TGTGCCAGCAGTTTATGGGGGACGAACACCGGGGAGCTGTTTTTT
CASSLWGTNTGELFF
>TRBD2|TRBJ2-5|16|NA|TRBV19
TGTGCCAGTAGTTTTCGGCCTAGCGGCTCACAAGAGACCCAGTACTTC
CASSFRPSGSQETQYF
>NA|TRBJ1-2|14|NA|TRBV19
TGTGCCAGTACCCCCTTGGGGAGGGAGTATGGCTACACCTTC
CASTPLGREYGYTF
>TRBD2|TRBJ2-5|16|NA|TRBV5-4
TGTGCCAGCAGCTTGGTAGGCGGGGGGCAGAGAGAGACCCAGTACTTC
CASSLVGGGQRETQYF
>TRBD1|TRBJ2-7|14|NA|TRBV19
TGTGCCAGTAGTTACGGCAGGGGGACCTACGAGCAGTACTTC
CASSYGRGTYEQYF
>TRBD1|TRBJ1-6|14|NA|TRBV6-5
TGTGCCAGCAGTTCCGGGACAGGGAATTCACCCCTCCACTTT
CASSSGTGNSPLHF
>NA|TRBJ1-1|13|NA|TRBV6-5
TGTGCCAGCAGTTACAGAGGGAACACTGAAGCTTTCTTT
CASSYRGNTEAFF
>NA|TRBJ1-1|13|NA|TRBV28
TGTGCCAGCAGTTTTCCAGGGAGGACTGAAGCTTTCTTT
CASSFPGRTEAFF
>TRBD1|TRBJ1-2|14|NA|TRBV29-1
TGCAGCGGATCAGGGGGCGAGATAAACTATGGCTACACCTTC
CSGSGGEINYGYTF
>NA|TRBJ1-1|16|NA|TRBV18
TGTGCCAGCTCATCTGGACTTATGGGATCGGCCACTGAAGCTTTCTTT
CASSSGLMGSATEAFF
>TRBD2|TRBJ2-1|15|NA|TRBV4-1
TGCGCCAGCAGCCACTTAGCGGGAGGAGGCGATGAGCAGTTCTTC
CASSHLAGGGDEQFF
>TRBD1|TRBJ2-1|13|NA|TRBV10-1
TGCGCCAGCAACCGACAGGGGTCCCGTGAGCAGTTCTTC
CASNRQGSREQFF
>TRBD1|TRBJ1-4|15|NA|TRBV5-1
TGCGCCAGCAGCTTATTCAGGACAGGGGAAGGAAAACTGTTTTTT
CASSLFRTGEGKLFF
>NA|TRBJ1-1|10|few|TRBV29-1
TGCAGCGTGGTTTCCACTGAAGCTTTCTTT
CSVVSTEAFF
>TRBD1|TRBJ1-1|15|NA|TRBV6-5
TGTGCCAGCAGTTGGGGGGACAGAACAGCTTCCGAAGCTTTCTTT
CASSWGDRTASEAFF
>TRBD1|TRBJ2-7|15|NA|TRBV6-5
TGTGCCAGCAGTTCCGGGGGACAGGGGTTGTACGAGCAGTACTTC
CASSSGGQGLYEQYF
>NA|TRBJ2-5|14|NA|TRBV5-1
TGCGCCAGCAGCTTGGGGGCGATCCAAGAGACCCAGTACTTC
CASSLGAIQETQYF
>NA|TRBJ2-7|14|NA|TRBV4-3
TGCGCCAGCAGCCAAGATATACCCCCCTACGAGCAGTACTTC
CASSQDIPPYEQYF
>NA|TRBJ1-4|15|NA|TRBV5-1
TGCGCCAGCAGCTTGGCCTTGGGGGCGAAAGAAAAACTGTTTTTT
CASSLALGAKEKLFF
>TRBD1|TRBJ2-3|14|NA|TRBV2
TGTGCCAGCAGTTTCGGACAGGACACAGATACGCAGTATTTT
CASSFGQDTDTQYF
>TRBD1|TRBJ1-1|16|NA|TRBV6-6
TGTGCCAGCAACCCTTCGGCAGGGGGCCGGAACACTGAAGCTTTCTTT
CASNPSAGGRNTEAFF
>TRBD2|TRBJ2-3|16|once|TRBV4-1
TGCGCCAGCAGCCCGGGGACTAGCGGGGGCCAAAATACGCAGTATTTT
CASSPGTSGGQNTQYF
>NA|TRBJ2-2|13|NA|TRBV28
TGTGCCAGCACCCCAGCGGTCACCGGGGAGCTGTTTTTT
CASTPAVTGELFF
>NA|TRBJ1-5|14|NA|TRBV10-3
TGTGCCATCAGTGCCCTGGGGGACAATCAGCCCCAGCATTTT
CAISALGDNQPQHF
>TRBD2|TRBJ2-2|18|NA|TRBV12-5
TGTGCTAGTGGTTTCTCCGGGGCTAGCGGGGGGCCCACCGGGGAGCTGTTTTTT
CASGFSGASGGPTGELFF
>NA|TRBJ1-6|15|once|TRBV27
TGTGCCAGCAGTTTCCTTAGCTCCTATAATTCACCCCTCCACTTT
CASSFLSSYNSPLHF
>NA|TRBJ1-5|14|NA|TRBV13
TGTGCCAGCAGCCACGGACAGCACAATCAGCCCCAGCATTTT
CASSHGQHNQPQHF
>NA|TRBJ2-3|16|NA|TRBV9
TGTGCCAGCAGCGTAGGGGAGGGGGGACGCACAGATACGCAGTATTTT
CASSVGEGGRTDTQYF
>NA|TRBJ1-2|13|few|TRBV7-2
TGTGCCAGCAGCTACAACAGGGCTGATGGCTACACCTTC
CASSYNRADGYTF
>NA|TRBJ2-1|11|NA|TRBV11-3
TGTGCCAGCAGCCCAGCGGGTGAGCAGTTCTTC
CASSPAGEQFF
>NA|TRBJ1-2|15|NA|TRBV4-1
TGCGCCAGCAGCCAAGGCCCGGGGGACCGCTATGGCTACACCTTC
CASSQGPGDRYGYTF
>NA|TRBJ1-4|13|once|TRBV29-1
TGCAGCGTTGGACAGTCCTTTAATGAAAAACTGTTTTTT
CSVGQSFNEKLFF